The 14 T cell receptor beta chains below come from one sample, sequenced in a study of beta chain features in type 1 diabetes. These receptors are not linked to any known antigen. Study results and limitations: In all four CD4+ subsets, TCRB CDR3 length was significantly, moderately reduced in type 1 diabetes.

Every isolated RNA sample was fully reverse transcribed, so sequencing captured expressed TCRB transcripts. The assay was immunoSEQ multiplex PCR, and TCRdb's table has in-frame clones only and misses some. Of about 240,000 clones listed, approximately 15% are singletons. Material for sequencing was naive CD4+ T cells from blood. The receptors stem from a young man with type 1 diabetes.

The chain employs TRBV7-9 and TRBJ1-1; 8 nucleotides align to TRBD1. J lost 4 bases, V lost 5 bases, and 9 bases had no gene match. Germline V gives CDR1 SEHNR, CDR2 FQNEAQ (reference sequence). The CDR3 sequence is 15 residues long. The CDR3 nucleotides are TGTGCCAGCAGCGCCCCAGGGGGCGAGGCCACTGAAGCTTTCTTT. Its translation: CASSAPGGEATEAFF.

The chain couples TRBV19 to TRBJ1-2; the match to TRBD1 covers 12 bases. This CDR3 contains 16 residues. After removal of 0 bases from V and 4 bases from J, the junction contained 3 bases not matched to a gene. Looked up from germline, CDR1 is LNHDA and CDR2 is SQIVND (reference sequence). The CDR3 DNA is TGTGCCAGTAGTATAGAGGGACAGGGGGCTGGCTATGGCTACACCTTC. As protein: CASSIEGQGAGYGYTF.

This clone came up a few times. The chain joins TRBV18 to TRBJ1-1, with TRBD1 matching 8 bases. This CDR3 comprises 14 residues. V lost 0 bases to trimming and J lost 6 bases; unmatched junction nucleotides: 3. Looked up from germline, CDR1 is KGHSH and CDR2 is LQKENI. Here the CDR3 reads CASSPPSTGAEAFF. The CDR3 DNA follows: TGTGCCAGCTCACCACCGTCGACAGGGGCTGAAGCTTTCTTT.

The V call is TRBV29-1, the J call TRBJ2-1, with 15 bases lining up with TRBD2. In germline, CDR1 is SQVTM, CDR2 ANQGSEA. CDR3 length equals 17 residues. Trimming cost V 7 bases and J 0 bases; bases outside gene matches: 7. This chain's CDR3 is CSDRGLAGGSSYNEQFF. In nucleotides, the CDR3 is TGCAGCGATAGGGGACTAGCGGGAGGTAGCTCCTACAATGAGCAGTTCTTC.

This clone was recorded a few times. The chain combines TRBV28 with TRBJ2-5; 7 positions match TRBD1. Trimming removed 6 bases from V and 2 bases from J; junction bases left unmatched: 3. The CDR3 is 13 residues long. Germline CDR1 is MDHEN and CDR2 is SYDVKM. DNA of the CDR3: TGTGCCAGCAGCGGGACAGTGCAAGAGACCCAGTACTTC. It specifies CASSGTVQETQYF.

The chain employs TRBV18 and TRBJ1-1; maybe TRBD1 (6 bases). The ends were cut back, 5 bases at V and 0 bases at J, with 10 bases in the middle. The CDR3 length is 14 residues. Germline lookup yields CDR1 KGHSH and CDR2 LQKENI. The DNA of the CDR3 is TGTGCCAGCTCAGCGGACAGACTGAACACTGAAGCTTTCTTT. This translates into CASSADRLNTEAFF.

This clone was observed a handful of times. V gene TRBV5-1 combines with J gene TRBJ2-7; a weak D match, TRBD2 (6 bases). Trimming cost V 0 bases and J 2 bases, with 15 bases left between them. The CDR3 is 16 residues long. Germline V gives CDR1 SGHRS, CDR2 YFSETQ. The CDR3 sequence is CASSLGAGGGAYEQYF. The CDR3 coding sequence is TGCGCCAGCAGCTTGGGGGCTGGCGGAGGGGCCTACGAGCAGTACTTC.

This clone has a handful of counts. Written as DNA, the CDR3 is TGTGCCAGTAGCACGGGACGGGAGTATGGCTACACCTTC. Translating it yields CASSTGREYGYTF. This chain connects TRBV19 to TRBJ1-2; possibly TRBD1 for D (5 bases). CDR3 length equals 13 residues. V shed 6 bases and J shed 5 bases, with 13 bases lying between them. Germline values: CDR1 LNHDA, CDR2 SQIVND (reference sequence).

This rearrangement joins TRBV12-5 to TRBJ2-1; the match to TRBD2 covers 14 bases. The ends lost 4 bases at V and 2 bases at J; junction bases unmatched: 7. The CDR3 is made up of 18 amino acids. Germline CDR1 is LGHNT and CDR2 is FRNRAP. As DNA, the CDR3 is TGTGCTAGTGGTTCCGGGACTAGCGGGGGAGCTGCCTACAATGAGCAGTTCTTC. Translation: CASGSGTSGGAAYNEQFF.

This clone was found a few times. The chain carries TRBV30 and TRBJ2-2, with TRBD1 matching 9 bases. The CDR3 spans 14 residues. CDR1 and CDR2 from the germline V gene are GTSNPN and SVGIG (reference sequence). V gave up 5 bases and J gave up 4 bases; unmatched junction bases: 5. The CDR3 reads CAWGGQGRTGELFF. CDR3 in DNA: TGTGCCTGGGGGGGACAGGGTCGCACCGGGGAGCTGTTTTTT.

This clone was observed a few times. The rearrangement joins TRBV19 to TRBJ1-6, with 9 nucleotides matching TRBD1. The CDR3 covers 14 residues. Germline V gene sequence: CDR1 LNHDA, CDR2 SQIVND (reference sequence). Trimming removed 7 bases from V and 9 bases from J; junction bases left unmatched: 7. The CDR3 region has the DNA TGTGCCAGTACCCGGGACAGGGAAGGTTCACCCCTCCACTTT. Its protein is CASTRDREGSPLHF.

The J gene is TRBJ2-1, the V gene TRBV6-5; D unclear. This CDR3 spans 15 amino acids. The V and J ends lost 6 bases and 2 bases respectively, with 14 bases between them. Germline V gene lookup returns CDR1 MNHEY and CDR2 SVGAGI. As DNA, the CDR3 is TGTGCCAGCAGCAGACTGGTTGCGACCTACAATGAGCAGTTCTTC. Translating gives CASSRLVATYNEQFF.

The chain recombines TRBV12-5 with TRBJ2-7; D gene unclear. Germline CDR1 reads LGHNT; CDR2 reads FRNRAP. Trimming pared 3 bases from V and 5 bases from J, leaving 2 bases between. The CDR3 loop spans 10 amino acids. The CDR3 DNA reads TGTGCTAGTGGTTTCGACGAGCAGTACTTC. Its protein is CASGFDEQYF.

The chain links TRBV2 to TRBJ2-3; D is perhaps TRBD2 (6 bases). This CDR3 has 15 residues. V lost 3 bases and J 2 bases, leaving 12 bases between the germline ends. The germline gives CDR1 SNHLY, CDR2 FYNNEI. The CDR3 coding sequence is TGTGCCAGCAGTGACGGCCGGGGGAACACAGATACGCAGTATTTT. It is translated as CASSDGRGNTDTQYF. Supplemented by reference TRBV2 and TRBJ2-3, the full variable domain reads EPEVTQTPSHQVTQMGQEVILRCVPISNHLYFYWYRQILGQKVEFLVSFYNNEISEKSEIFDDQFSVERPDGSNFTLKIRSTKLEDSAMYFCASSDGRGNTDTQYFGPGTRLTVL.